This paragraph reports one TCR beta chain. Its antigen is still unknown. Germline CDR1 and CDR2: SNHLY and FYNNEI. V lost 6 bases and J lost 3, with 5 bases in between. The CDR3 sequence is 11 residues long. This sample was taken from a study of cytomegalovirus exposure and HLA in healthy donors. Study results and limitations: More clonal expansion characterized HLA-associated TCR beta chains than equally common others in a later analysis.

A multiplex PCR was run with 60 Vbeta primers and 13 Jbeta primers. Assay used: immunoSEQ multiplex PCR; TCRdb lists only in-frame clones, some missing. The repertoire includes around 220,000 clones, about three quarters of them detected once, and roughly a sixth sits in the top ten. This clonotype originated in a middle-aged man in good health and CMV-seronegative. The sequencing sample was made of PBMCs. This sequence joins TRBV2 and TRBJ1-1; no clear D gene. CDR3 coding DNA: TGTGCCAGCAGCATTGACACTGAAGCTTTCTTT. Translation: CASSIDTEAFF.